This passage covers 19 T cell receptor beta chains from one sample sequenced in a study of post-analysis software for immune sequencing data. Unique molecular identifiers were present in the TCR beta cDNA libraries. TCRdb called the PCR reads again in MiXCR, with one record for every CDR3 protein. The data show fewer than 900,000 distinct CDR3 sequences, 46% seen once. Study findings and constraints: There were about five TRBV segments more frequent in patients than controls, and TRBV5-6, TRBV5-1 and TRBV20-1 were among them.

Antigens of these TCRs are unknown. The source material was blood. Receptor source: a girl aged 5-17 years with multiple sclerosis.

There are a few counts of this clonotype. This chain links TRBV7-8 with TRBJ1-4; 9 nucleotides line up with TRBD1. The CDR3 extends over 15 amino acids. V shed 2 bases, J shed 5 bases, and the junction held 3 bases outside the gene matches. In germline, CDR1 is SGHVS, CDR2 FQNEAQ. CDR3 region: CASSLPTGGNEKLFF. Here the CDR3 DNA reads TGTGCCAGCAGCTTACCGACAGGGGGAAATGAAAAACTGTTTTTT.

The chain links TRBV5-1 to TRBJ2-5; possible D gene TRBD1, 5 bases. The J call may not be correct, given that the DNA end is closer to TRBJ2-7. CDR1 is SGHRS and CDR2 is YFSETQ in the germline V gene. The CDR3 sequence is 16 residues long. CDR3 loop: CASSMRRTTSSYEQYF. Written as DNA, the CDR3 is TGCGCCAGCAGCATGAGACGGACAACAAGCTCCTACGAGCAGTACTTC.

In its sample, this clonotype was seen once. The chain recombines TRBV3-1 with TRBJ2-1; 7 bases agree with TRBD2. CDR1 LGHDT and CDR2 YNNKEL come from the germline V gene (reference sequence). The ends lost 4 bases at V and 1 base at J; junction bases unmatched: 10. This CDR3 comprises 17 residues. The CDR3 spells CASSLRGDLRSYNEQFF. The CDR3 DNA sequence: TGTGCCAGCAGCCTTCGGGGGGACTTGAGGTCCTACAATGAGCAGTTCTTC.

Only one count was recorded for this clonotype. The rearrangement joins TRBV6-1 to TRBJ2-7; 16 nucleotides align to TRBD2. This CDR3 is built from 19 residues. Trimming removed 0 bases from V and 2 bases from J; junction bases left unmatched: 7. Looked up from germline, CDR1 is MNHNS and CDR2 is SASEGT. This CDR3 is CASSEALWGTSGRAYEQYF. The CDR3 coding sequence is TGTGCCAGCAGTGAAGCGCTGTGGGGGACTAGCGGGAGGGCCTACGAGCAGTACTTC.

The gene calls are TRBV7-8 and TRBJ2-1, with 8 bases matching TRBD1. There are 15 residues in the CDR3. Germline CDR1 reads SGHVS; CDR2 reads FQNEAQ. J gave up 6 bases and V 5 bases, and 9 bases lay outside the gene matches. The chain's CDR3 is CASSPQGAMGNEQFF. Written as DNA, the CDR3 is TGTGCCAGCAGCCCCCAGGGGGCCATGGGCAATGAGCAGTTCTTC.

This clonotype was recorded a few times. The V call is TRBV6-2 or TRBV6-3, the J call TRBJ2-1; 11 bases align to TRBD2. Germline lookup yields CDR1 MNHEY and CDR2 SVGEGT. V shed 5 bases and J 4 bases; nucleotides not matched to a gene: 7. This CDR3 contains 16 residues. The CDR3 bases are TGTGCCAGCAGTCCCAGGGGGACTAGCGGATACAATGAGCAGTTCTTC. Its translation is CASSPRGTSGYNEQFF.

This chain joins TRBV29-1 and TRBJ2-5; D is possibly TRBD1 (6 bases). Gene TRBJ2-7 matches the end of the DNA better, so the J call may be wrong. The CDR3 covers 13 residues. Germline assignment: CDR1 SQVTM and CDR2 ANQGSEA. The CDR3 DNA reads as TGCAGCGTGAGCGTTGGACAGCTATACGAGCAGTACTTC. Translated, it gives CSVSVGQLYEQYF.

The CDR3 DNA reads as TGTGCTAGTGGTTTGGTAGTGGGGGAAGCTGGGAACACTGAAGCTTTCTTT. Its protein is CASGLVVGEAGNTEAFF. V usage is TRBV12-5 and J usage is TRBJ1-1; possible D gene TRBD1, 5 bases. This CDR3 contains 17 residues. V was trimmed by 0 bases and J by 1 base, leaving 15 bases between them. Germline lookup yields CDR1 LGHNT and CDR2 FRNRAP.

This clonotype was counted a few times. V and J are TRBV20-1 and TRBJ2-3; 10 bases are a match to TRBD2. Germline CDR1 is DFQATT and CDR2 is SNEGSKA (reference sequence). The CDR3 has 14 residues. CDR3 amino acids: CSARLAGLTDTQYF. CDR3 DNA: TGCAGCGCCAGACTAGCGGGTCTGACAGATACGCAGTATTTT.

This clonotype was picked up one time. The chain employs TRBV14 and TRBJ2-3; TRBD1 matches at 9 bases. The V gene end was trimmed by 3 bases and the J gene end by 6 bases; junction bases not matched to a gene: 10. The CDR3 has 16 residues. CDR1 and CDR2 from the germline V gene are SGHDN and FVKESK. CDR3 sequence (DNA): TGTGCCAGCAGCCACCCTGGGACAGGGCCCATGGATACGCAGTATTTT. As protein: CASSHPGTGPMDTQYF.

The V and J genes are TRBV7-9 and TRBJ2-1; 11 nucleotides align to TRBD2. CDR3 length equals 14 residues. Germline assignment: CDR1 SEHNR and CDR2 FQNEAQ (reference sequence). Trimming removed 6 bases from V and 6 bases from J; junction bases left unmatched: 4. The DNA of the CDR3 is TGTGCCAGCAGGGTAGCGGGAGGGCGCAATGAGCAGTTCTTC. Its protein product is CASRVAGGRNEQFF.

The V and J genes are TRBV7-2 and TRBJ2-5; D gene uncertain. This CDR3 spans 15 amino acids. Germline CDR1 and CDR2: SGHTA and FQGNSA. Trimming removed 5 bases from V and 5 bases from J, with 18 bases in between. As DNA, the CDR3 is TGTGCCAGCAGCCTGTGGAGTACTATCCAGGAGACCCAGTACTTC. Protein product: CASSLWSTIQETQYF.

CDR3 in amino acids: CASSPRTSGSPDYEQYF. The CDR3 DNA sequence: TGTGCCAGCAGCCCCCGGACTAGCGGGAGCCCTGACTACGAGCAGTACTTC. The rearrangement uses TRBV7-6 and TRBJ2-7; 13 positions agree with TRBD2. Germline V gene sequence: CDR1 SGHVS, CDR2 FNYEAQ. V shed 5 bases, J shed 3 bases, and the junction held 10 bases outside the gene matches. CDR3 length: 17 residues.

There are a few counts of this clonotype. CDR3 in amino acids: CASSPTGEAIETQYF. The DNA for the CDR3 is TGTGCCAGCAGTCCGACCGGTGAAGCAATCGAGACCCAGTACTTC. The chain has TRBV12-3 or TRBV12-4 and TRBJ2-5, with D hard to call. The germline V and J ends were trimmed by 5 bases and 5 bases, with 18 bases remaining between them. The CDR3 is 15 residues long.

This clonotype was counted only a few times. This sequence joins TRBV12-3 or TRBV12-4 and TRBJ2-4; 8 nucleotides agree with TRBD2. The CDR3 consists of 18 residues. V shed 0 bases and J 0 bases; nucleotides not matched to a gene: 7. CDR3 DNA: TGTGCCAGCAGTTTAGCGCTCGATCTAGCGGGAGCCAAAAACATTCAGTACTTC. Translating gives CASSLALDLAGAKNIQYF.

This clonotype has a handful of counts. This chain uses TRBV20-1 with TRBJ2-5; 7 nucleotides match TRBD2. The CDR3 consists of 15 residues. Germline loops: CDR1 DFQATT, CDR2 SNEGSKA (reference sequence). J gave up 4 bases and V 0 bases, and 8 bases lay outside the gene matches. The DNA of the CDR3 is TGCAGTGCTAGAGAGTATTTGGCGGGAGCAGAGACCCAGTACTTC. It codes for CSAREYLAGAETQYF.

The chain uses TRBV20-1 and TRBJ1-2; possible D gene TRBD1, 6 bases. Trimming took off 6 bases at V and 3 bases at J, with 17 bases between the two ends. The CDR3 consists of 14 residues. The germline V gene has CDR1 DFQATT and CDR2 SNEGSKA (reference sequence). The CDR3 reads CSAWGGAHDYGYTF. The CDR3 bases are TGCAGTGCCTGGGGGGGGGCGCACGACTATGGCTACACCTTC.

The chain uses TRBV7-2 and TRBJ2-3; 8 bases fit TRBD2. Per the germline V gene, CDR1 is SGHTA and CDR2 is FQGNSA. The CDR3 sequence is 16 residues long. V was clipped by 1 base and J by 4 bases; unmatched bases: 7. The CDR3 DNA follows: TGTGCCAGCAGCTTAGAGGGACTAGTGGGGGCAGATACGCAGTATTTT. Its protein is CASSLEGLVGADTQYF.

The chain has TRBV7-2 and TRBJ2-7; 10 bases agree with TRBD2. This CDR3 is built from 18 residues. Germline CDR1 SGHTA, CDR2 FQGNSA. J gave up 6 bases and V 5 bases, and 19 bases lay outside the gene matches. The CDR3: CASSPRHGLAARPCEQYF. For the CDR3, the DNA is TGTGCCAGCAGCCCGCGCCACGGACTAGCGGCAAGACCCTGCGAGCAGTACTTC.